The 16 T cell receptor beta chains in this list originate from one sample, sequenced in a study of cytomegalovirus exposure and HLA in healthy donors. PCR amplification relied on 60 Vbeta primers (plus 13 Jbeta primers). Generated by immunoSEQ multiplex PCR, the TCRdb table keeps only in-frame clones and is missing some. Among 150,000 or so clones listed, roughly 79% were seen once. The sequenced sample was PBMCs. The receptors originated from a middle-aged woman in good health and CMV-seropositive.

The V and J genes are TRBV5-1 and TRBJ1-1; 7 positions match TRBD1. With V trimmed by 5 bases and J by 5 bases, 6 bases remained unmatched. Germline assignment: CDR1 SGHRS and CDR2 YFSETQ. This CDR3 comprises 13 residues. This CDR3 is CASSRTGETEAFF. The CDR3, as DNA: TGCGCCAGCAGTCGTACAGGGGAAACTGAAGCTTTCTTT.

The V call is TRBV5-8, the J call TRBJ1-2; D is perhaps TRBD1 (6 bases). In germline, CDR1 is SGHTS, CDR2 YDEGEE. Deletions cut 6 bases from V and 4 bases from J, with 13 bases between. The CDR3 covers 13 residues. CDR3: CASTRWGLYGYTF. The CDR3 DNA is TGTGCCAGCACCCGGTGGGGGCTCTATGGCTACACCTTC.

This chain joins TRBV6-6 and TRBJ1-4, with TRBD1 matching 8 bases. The J segment lost 8 bases and the V segment lost 8 bases, leaving 7 bases of the junction unmatched. The CDR3 length is 13 residues. Germline V gives CDR1 MNHNY, CDR2 SVGAGI (reference sequence). CDR3 bases: TGTGCCAGCCACGGGGGGACAGGCGAAAAACTGTTTTTT. It yields the protein CASHGGTGEKLFF.

V gene TRBV28 combines with J gene TRBJ2-1; 13 positions agree with TRBD2. Germline lookup yields CDR1 MDHEN and CDR2 SYDVKM. The CDR3 has 16 residues. V trimming: 2 bases; J trimming: 4 bases; junction bases outside the gene matches: 2. This CDR3 is CASSLPGLAGYNEQFF. The CDR3 region has the DNA TGTGCCAGCAGTTTACCGGGACTAGCGGGGTACAATGAGCAGTTCTTC.

This clone appeared once. The CDR3, as DNA: TGCGCCAGCAGCCATAATTCGGGTCAGCGGCGGGCCTACGAGCAGTACTTC. It encodes CASSHNSGQRRAYEQYF. The rearrangement links TRBV4-1 to TRBJ2-7; TRBD2 might be the D (5 bases). V lost 3 bases to trimming and J lost 2 bases, with 20 bases between them. Germline CDR1 and CDR2: MGHRA and YSYEKL. The CDR3 is 17 amino acids.

Written as DNA, the CDR3 is TGTGCCAGCAGTCTATCGGGGGCAGATACGCAGTATTTT. It translates to CASSLSGADTQYF. The chain combines TRBV28 with TRBJ2-3; TRBD2 might be the D (6 bases). Germline V CDR1 and CDR2: MDHEN, SYDVKM. The V gene lost 5 bases and the J gene lost 4 bases, with 10 bases spanning the gap. This CDR3 has 13 amino acids.

V gene TRBV28 combines with J gene TRBJ2-7; possible D gene TRBD2, 5 bases. V dropped 6 bases and J dropped 3 bases, with 12 bases sitting between them. The CDR3 runs 13 residues. Germline values: CDR1 MDHEN, CDR2 SYDVKM. The CDR3 region has the DNA TGTGCCAGCAGCCCTGGTGGGAGCTACGAGCAGTACTTC. Encoded protein: CASSPGGSYEQYF.

This clone was seen only once. The chain employs TRBV7-2 and TRBJ1-3; D remains ambiguous. The germline V and J ends were trimmed by 5 bases and 6 bases, with 14 bases remaining between them. The CDR3 has 14 residues. CDR1 is SGHTA and CDR2 is FQGNSA in the germline V gene. In nucleotides, the CDR3 is TGTGCCAGCAGCCCTATTGCGGGTACAAACACCATATATTTT. Amino acids: CASSPIAGTNTIYF.

The rearrangement uses TRBV5-1 and TRBJ2-5, with D unclear. This CDR3 is built from 12 residues. With 4 bases removed from V and 3 bases from J, the gap between germline ends came to 7 bases. The V gene's germline CDR1 is SGHRS and CDR2 YFSETQ. The CDR3: CASSITEETQYF. CDR3 in DNA: TGCGCCAGCAGCATAACTGAAGAGACCCAGTACTTC.

The rearrangement joins TRBV19 to TRBJ1-2; D gene unclear. CDR1 is LNHDA, CDR2 SQIVND, per germline (reference sequence). V was trimmed by 5 bases and J by 3 bases, leaving 13 bases between them. This CDR3 is built from 14 residues. The CDR3 DNA sequence: TGTGCCAGTAGTGAGCGGGGTCGGGACTATGGCTACACCTTC. Translating gives CASSERGRDYGYTF.

This clone appeared once. In nucleotides, the CDR3 is TGTGCCAGCAGCTTAGACAGGGGCGCCCACTCTGGGGCCAACGTCCTGACTTTC. This encodes CASSLDRGAHSGANVLTF. The V gene is TRBV7-3, the J gene TRBJ2-6; 8 nucleotides agree with TRBD1. The CDR3 loop spans 18 amino acids. The V gene's germline CDR1 is SGHTA and CDR2 FQGTGA. The V segment lost 2 bases and the J segment 0 bases; nucleotides outside the gene matches: 6.

This clone showed up just a few times. CDR3 residues: CAWSLQGIEKLFF. The CDR3 DNA reads TGTGCCTGGAGTCTGCAGGGTATTGAAAAACTGTTTTTT. This chain links TRBV30 with TRBJ1-4, with a weak D call TRBD1 (5 bases). Trimming removed 2 bases from V and 7 bases from J, with 11 bases in between. This CDR3 is built from 13 residues. Germline V gene lookup returns CDR1 GTSNPN and CDR2 SVGIG (reference sequence).

Here the CDR3 reads CASRPTGGSAEQYF. The CDR3 nucleotides read TGTGCCAGTAGACCCACAGGGGGCTCCGCCGAGCAGTACTTC. The V call is TRBV19, the J call TRBJ2-7; 9 bases are shared with TRBD1. CDR1 LNHDA and CDR2 SQIVND come from the germline V gene (reference sequence). V shed 6 bases, J shed 6 bases, and the junction held 9 bases outside the gene matches. This CDR3 comprises 14 residues. Drawing the rest from reference TRBV19 and TRBJ2-7, the complete variable domain is DGGITQSPKYLFRKEGQNVTLSCEQNLNHDAMYWYRQDPGQGLRLIYYSQIVNDFQKGDIAEGYSVSREKKESFPLTVTSAQKNPTAFYLCASRPTGGSAEQYFGPGTRLTVT.

This clone showed up just a few times. This rearrangement joins TRBV5-4 to TRBJ1-1; no firm D call. The V end was cut by 4 bases, the J end by 5 bases, with 18 bases between. This CDR3 is 15 amino acids long. The germline CDR1 and CDR2 sequences are SGHNT and YYREEE (reference sequence). In DNA form, the CDR3 reads TGTGCCAGCAGCCCGAGAAACGAGGGAGGGACTGAAGCTTTCTTT. It translates to CASSPRNEGGTEAFF.

The rearrangement joins TRBV10-3 to TRBJ1-1, with 7 bases matching TRBD1. From germline, CDR1 is ENHRY and CDR2 SYGVKD. V shed 7 bases and J 0 bases; nucleotides not matched to a gene: 2. This CDR3 has 13 residues. CDR3 sequence: CAITGQLNTEAFF. In DNA, the CDR3 is TGTGCCATCACGGGACAGCTGAACACTGAAGCTTTCTTT.

The chain carries TRBV5-4 and TRBJ2-4; TRBD1 might be the D (6 bases). The length of the CDR3 is 17 residues. Germline loops: CDR1 SGHNT, CDR2 YYREEE (reference sequence). Trimming left V 0 bases short and J 0 bases short, with 13 bases between. CDR3 in DNA: TGTGCCAGCAGCTTGGGCGGACAGTCTCTAGCCAAAAACATTCAGTACTTC. Encoded protein: CASSLGGQSLAKNIQYF.